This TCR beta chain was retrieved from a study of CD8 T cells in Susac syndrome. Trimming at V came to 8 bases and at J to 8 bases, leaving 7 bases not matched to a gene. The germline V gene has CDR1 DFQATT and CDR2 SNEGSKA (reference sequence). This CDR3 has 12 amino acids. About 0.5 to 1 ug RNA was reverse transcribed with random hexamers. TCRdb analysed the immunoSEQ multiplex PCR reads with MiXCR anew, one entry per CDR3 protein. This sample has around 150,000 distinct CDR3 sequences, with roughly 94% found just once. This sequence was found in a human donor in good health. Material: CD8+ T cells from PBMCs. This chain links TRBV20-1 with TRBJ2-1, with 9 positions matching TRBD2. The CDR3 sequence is CSCGGRADEQFF. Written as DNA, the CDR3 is TGCAGTTGCGGCGGGAGGGCCGATGAGCAGTTCTTC.